The entry that follows covers one T cell receptor (beta chain) sequence. The antigen remains unidentified. This table comes from immunoSEQ multiplex PCR, and its TCRdb copy is limited to in-frame clones, with some not included. The data show around 130,000 clones, roughly 84% seen once. The data were obtained in a study of cytomegalovirus exposure and HLA in healthy donors. Study-level results: Clusters of TCRs from the first cohort tended to co-occur in the roughly 120 validation repertoires (as a later analysis found). Rarity marked most TCR sequences, yet some public TCRs occurred in many donors. Specificity for CMV antigens was confirmed in vitro for a few of the CMV-associated chains.

Separate from the roughly 700-subject first cohort was the approximately 110-subject validation cohort, to which the donors belonged. This CDR3 has 13 residues. Germline assignment: CDR1 SNHLY and CDR2 FYNNEI. Between the trimmed V and J ends, which lost 5 bases and 5 bases, there was a span of 9 bases. This TCR was sampled from a woman in her 30s in good health and CMV-seronegative. The sample taken for sequencing was PBMCs. This sequence joins TRBV2 and TRBJ1-4; TRBD1 might be the D (6 bases). Here the CDR3 reads CASSKGENEKLFF. In DNA, the CDR3 is TGTGCCAGCAGTAAGGGGGAGAATGAAAAACTGTTTTTT.